This T cell receptor (beta chain) originates from a study of shared clonotypes between healthy human individuals. Measured with immunoSEQ multiplex PCR; TCRdb has only the in-frame clones, and not every one. The sample shows around 500,000 clones, roughly four fifths of them seen only once. The V and J ends lost 6 bases and 4 bases respectively, with 13 bases between them. The CDR3 totals 14 residues. The germline gives CDR1 SGHTA, CDR2 FQGNSA. The TCR was taken from a woman aged 40 to 50 in good health. Some clones in this sample may be carry-over from other donors' samples. The V and J genes are TRBV7-2 and TRBJ2-1; a possible D gene is TRBD1 (6 bases). Input material: PBMCs. The CDR3 DNA reads TGTGCCAGCAGGATTCATGGACAGTACAATGAGCAGTTCTTC. It encodes CASRIHGQYNEQFF.